Described below is a single TCR beta chain sequence and its context. The target of this receptor is not known. No base quality information exists; no much larger clone differs at one position. The data stem from a study of immune characteristics of hereditary and idiopathic chronic pancreatitis. About the study as a whole: Local immune cells and TCRbeta repertoires in the pancreas were profiled in this study for hereditary and idiopathic chronic pancreatitis, with control organ donor pancreases used for comparison. TCRbeta sequencing was performed on a few control pancreases, under 10 hereditary chronic pancreatitis pancreases and roughly 6 idiopathic chronic pancreatitis pancreases. The gDNA-based approach was chosen because it involved minimal in vitro experimental manipulation of pancreas-infiltrating T cells. Broad study findings and their caveats: Numbers of productive TCR rearrangements correlated positively with disease severity scores among some 13 chronic pancreatitis patients. Vbeta-Jbeta gene family usage, including TRBV10, TRBV19, TRBV23 and TRBV5, differed between hereditary and idiopathic chronic pancreatitis. Because patient tissue could be obtained only at the time of TPIAT, immune findings may have been influenced by differences in disease duration. Chronic pancreatitis caused by alcohol use was excluded from the study. Compared with controls, TCRbeta repertoire diversity was significantly higher and clonality was lower in both chronic pancreatitis groups.

At the junction V is shortened by 3 bases and J by 2 bases; bases outside the gene matches: 3. Spanning cysteine to phenylalanine, the CDR3 consists of 14 amino acids. CDR3 DNA is the only sequence kept; it has 42 bases, read in frame from the first base. CDR1 and CDR2, per the germline V gene (reference sequence), are LGHDT and YNNKEL. Pancreas tissue with chronic pancreatitis was obtained from patients having total pancreatectomy with islet autotransplantation (TPIAT). Included chronic pancreatitis patients had no known history of diabetes. For TCRbeta sequencing, genomic DNA was pulled straight from bulk pancreas tissue, skipping any T cell sorting. Pancreas tissues were collected consecutively from patients and organ donors at two US centers. The method behind the library was the immunoSEQ multiplex PCR assay. The TCRbeta CDR3 region and adjacent sequences were amplified and sequenced from pancreatic genomic DNA. The authors processed their data as follows. Productive clonality and productive rearrangement counts were measured along with repertoire diversity, which was expressed as a mean normalized Shannon-Wiener index. Control and chronic pancreatitis repertoire metrics were compared by means of the nonparametric Mann-Whitney U test. Shared clonotypes were defined as CDR3beta sequences with identical amino acid composition and length across subjects. TCRdb limited this immuneACCESS table to in-frame rearrangements with V and J called. A share of clones is missing; checked studies link under half to unresolved V genes, and the rest is unexplained. Clone size and the V and J calls come from that table; the DNA yielded D and trimming. In all, the sample holds 11,000 to 15,000 clones, and more than 60% of those were seen once. The ten largest clones add up to more than 13% of the sample.

The sample taken for sequencing was pancreas tissue with hereditary chronic pancreatitis. In this chain, TRBV3-1 (or the pseudogene TRBV3-2) is recombined with TRBJ2-5; the central 7 bases match TRBD1. The TCR was taken from a human donor with chronic pancreatitis. The nucleotide sequence reads as follows: TGTGCCAGCAGCCAGGAACAGGGGCAAGAGACCCAGTACTTC. This yields the protein CASSQEQGQETQYF.